This T cell receptor (beta chain) was identified during a study of blood T cell repertoires in COVID-19. About the research overall: In each case, the material was cDNA or gDNA derived from T cells, B-cell-depleted T cells, or PBMCs.

Per the study methods: It was from reference gene primer amplification that nucleated cell counts were estimated. Libraries were prepared by immunoSEQ multiplex PCR; TCRdb keeps only in-frame clonotypes and omits some of them. V, J and clone size are taken as reported in that table, and D and trimming were inferred from the DNA itself. The sample lists tens of thousands of clones, approximately 81% occurring once. Remarks on this clone: In the same sample, other DNA sequences code for this CDR3.

Trimming stripped 3 bases from V and 6 bases from J, with 13 bases between. Looked up from germline, CDR1 is SGHNT and CDR2 is YENEEA. The CDR3 spans 14 residues. Sample: peripheral blood. V gene TRBV11-3 combines with J gene TRBJ2-3; possibly TRBD2 for D (6 bases). The source of this sequence is a woman in her fifties or sixties with acute or convalescent COVID-19. In DNA form, the CDR3 reads TGTGCCAGCAGCTTGGGACTCGTAGGCGATACGCAGTATTTT. Translated, it gives CASSLGLVGDTQYF.